Listed here is a single T cell receptor beta chain. Everyone who took part was roughly 18 to 89 years old, and they came from 20 to 25 US areas. Recovered status in Cohort 3 required two negative PCRs, clearance, or symptom resolution. The sample is drawn from a study of blood T cell repertoires in COVID-19. As for the study in general: Samples came from the United States, Italy and Spain, spanning acute and convalescent COVID-19.

Profiling relied on immunoSEQ multiplex PCR, and the TCRdb table lists in-frame clones only, not all of them. The sample contains approximately 330,000 clones, roughly 91% of which appear only once. The CDR3 extends over 18 amino acids. Germline assignment: CDR1 SGHRS and CDR2 YFSETQ. V lost 2 bases to trimming and J lost 3 bases; unmatched junction nucleotides: 11. Sequenced: PBMCs or T cells enriched from blood (not recorded which). The chain employs TRBV5-1 and TRBJ1-2, with 12 bases fitting TRBD1. This clonotype was obtained from a woman in her thirties who had recovered from COVID-19. The CDR3 loop is CASSLTGTGGDTYYGYTF. The CDR3 nucleotides are TGCGCCAGCAGCTTAACCGGGACAGGGGGCGATACGTACTATGGCTACACCTTC.